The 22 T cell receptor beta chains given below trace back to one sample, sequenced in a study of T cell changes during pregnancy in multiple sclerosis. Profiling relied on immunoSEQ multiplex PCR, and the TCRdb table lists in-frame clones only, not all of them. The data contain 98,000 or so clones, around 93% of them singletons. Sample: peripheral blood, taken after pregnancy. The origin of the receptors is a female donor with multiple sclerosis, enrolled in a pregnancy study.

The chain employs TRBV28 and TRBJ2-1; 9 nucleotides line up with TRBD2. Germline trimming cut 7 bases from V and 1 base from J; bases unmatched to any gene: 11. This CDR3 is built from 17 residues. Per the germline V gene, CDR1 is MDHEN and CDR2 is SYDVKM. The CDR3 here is CASTLLSGGRSYNEQFF. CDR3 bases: TGTGCCAGCACCCTCCTTAGCGGGGGACGATCCTACAATGAGCAGTTCTTC.

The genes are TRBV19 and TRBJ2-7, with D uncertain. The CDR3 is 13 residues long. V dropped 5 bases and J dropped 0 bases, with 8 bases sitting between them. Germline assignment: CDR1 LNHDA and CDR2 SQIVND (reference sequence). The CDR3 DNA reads TGTGCCAGTAGTTGGGCACCCTCCTACGAGCAGTACTTC. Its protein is CASSWAPSYEQYF.

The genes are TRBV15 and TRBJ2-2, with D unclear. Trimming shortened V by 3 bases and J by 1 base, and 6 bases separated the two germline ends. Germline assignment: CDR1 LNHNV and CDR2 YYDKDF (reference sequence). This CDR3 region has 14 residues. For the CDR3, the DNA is TGTGCCACCAGCAGCCCACAGAACACCGGGGAGCTGTTTTTT. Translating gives CATSSPQNTGELFF.

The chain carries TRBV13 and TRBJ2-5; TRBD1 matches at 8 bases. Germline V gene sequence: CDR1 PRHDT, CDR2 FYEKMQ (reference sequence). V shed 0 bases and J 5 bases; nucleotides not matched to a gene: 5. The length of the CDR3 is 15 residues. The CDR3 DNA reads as TGTGCCAGCAGCTTAGGTGACAGGGGCGGGGAGACCCAGTACTTC. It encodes CASSLGDRGGETQYF.

The CDR3: CSVLRSGWDGYTF. The DNA of the CDR3 is TGCAGCGTTCTCCGCTCAGGGTGGGATGGCTACACCTTC. This chain connects TRBV29-1 to TRBJ1-2; perhaps TRBD1 as D (5 bases). This CDR3 spans 13 amino acids. Germline CDR1 is SQVTM and CDR2 is ANQGSEA. Trimming took 5 bases from V and 6 from J, leaving 16 bases between them.

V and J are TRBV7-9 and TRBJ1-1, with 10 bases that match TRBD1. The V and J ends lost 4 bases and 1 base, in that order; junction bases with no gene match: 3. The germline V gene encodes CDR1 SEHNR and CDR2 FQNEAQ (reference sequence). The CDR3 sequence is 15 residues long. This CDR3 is CASSSRDRGNTEAFF. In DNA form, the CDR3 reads TGTGCCAGCAGCTCCCGGGACAGGGGGAACACTGAAGCTTTCTTT.

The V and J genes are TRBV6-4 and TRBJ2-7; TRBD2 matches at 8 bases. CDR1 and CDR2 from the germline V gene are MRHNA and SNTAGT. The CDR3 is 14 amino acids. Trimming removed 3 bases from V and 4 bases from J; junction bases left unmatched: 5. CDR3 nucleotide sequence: TGTGCCAGCAGTGAATCCAGCGGGAGTTACGAGCAGTACTTC. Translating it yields CASSESSGSYEQYF.

This CDR3 reads CASSYHMNTEAFF. The CDR3 bases are TGTGCCAGTAGTTACCACATGAACACTGAAGCTTTCTTT. The chain couples TRBV19 to TRBJ1-1; no firm D call. Germline values: CDR1 LNHDA, CDR2 SQIVND (reference sequence). The CDR3 contains 13 residues. The V end lost 5 bases, the J end lost 0 bases, and 7 bases lay between the germline ends. The complete variable domain, with remaining parts taken from reference TRBV19 and TRBJ1-1, reads DGGITQSPKYLFRKEGQNVTLSCEQNLNHDAMYWYRQDPGQGLRLIYYSQIVNDFQKGDIAEGYSVSREKKESFPLTVTSAQKNPTAFYLCASSYHMNTEAFFGQGTRLTVV.

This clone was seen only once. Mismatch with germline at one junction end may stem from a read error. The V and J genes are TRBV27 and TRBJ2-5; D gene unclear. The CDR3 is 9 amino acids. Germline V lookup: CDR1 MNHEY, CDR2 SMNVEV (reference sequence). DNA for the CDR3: TGTGCCAGCAGTTTGGCCCACTACTTC. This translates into CASSLAHYF.

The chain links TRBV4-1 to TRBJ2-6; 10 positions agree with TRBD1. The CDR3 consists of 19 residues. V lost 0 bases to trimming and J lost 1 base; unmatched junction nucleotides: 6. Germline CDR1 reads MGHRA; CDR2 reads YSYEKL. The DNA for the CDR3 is TGCGCCAGCAGCCAAGAGCTAGGGACAGGGGTTTCTGGGGCCAACGTCCTGACTTTC. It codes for CASSQELGTGVSGANVLTF.

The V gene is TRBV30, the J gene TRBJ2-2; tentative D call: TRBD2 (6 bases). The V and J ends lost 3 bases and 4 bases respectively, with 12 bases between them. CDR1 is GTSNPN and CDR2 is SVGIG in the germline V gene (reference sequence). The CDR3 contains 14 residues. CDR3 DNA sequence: TGTGCCTGGAGACTAGCCACCGTCACCGGGGAGCTGTTTTTT. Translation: CAWRLATVTGELFF.

The CDR3 loop reads CASSHGQGIDEQYF. Written as DNA, the CDR3 is TGTGCCAGTAGTCATGGACAGGGGATCGACGAGCAGTACTTC. The rearrangement uses TRBV19 and TRBJ2-7, with 9 bases that match TRBD1. Germline loops: CDR1 LNHDA, CDR2 SQIVND (reference sequence). The V segment lost 5 bases and the J segment 5 bases; nucleotides outside the gene matches: 7. The CDR3 has 14 amino acids.

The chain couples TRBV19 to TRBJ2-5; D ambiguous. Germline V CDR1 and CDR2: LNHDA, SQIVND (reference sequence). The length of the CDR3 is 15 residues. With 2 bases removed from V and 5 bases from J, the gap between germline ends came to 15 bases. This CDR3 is CASSITGGLKETQYF. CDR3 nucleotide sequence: TGTGCCAGTAGTATAACGGGTGGCCTCAAGGAGACCCAGTACTTC. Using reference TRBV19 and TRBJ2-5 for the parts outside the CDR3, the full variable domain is DGGITQSPKYLFRKEGQNVTLSCEQNLNHDAMYWYRQDPGQGLRLIYYSQIVNDFQKGDIAEGYSVSREKKESFPLTVTSAQKNPTAFYLCASSITGGLKETQYFGPGTRLLVL.

The DNA of the CDR3 is TGTGCCAGCAGATATGACACGAGGGACAATGGGGGCTACACCTTC. Its protein product is CASRYDTRDNGGYTF. V gene TRBV6-5 combines with J gene TRBJ1-2; possibly TRBD1 for D (6 bases). Germline V gives CDR1 MNHEY, CDR2 SVGAGI. With 6 bases removed from V and 8 bases from J, the gap between germline ends came to 22 bases. CDR3 length equals 15 residues.

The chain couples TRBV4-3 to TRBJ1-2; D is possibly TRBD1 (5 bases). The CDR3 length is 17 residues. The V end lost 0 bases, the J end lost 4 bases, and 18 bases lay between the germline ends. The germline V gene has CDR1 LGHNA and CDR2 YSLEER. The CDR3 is CASSQDQRTPTPYGYTF. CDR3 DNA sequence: TGCGCCAGCAGCCAAGATCAACGGACACCGACCCCCTATGGCTACACCTTC.

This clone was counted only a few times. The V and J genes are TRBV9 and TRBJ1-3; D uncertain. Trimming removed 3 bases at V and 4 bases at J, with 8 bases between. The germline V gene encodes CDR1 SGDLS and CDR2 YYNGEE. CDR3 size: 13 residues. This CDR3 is CASSESAGNTIYF. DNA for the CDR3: TGTGCCAGCAGCGAGAGTGCAGGAAACACCATATATTTT.

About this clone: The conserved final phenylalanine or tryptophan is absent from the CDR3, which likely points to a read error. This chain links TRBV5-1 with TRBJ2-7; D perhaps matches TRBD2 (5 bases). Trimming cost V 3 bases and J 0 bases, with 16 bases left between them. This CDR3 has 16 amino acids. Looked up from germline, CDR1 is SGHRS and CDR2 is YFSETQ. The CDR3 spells CASSYAEDRDSYEQYL. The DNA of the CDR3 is TGCGCCAGCAGCTACGCAGAGGACCGGGACTCCTACGAGCAGTACCTC.

The CDR3 protein is CASTLLPGAGEQYF. In nucleotides, the CDR3 is TGTGCCAGTACCCTTCTTCCCGGGGCGGGAGAGCAGTACTTC. The rearrangement links TRBV19 to TRBJ2-7; weak D call: TRBD2 (6 bases). Trimming removed 7 bases at V and 7 bases at J, with 20 bases between. Germline V gene sequence: CDR1 LNHDA, CDR2 SQIVND (reference sequence). The CDR3 loop spans 14 amino acids.

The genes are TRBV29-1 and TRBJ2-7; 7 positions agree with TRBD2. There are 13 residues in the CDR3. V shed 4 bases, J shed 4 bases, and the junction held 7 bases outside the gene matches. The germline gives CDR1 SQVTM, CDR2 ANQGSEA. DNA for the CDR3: TGCAGCGTTGGGGAGGGTTTGAGGTACGAGCAGTACTTC. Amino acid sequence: CSVGEGLRYEQYF.

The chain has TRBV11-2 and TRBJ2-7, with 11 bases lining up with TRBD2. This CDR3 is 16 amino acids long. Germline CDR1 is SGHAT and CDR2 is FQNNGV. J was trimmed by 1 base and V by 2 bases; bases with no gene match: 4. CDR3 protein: CASSLLLAGGSYEQYF. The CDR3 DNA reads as TGTGCCAGCAGCTTATTATTAGCGGGAGGGTCCTACGAGCAGTACTTC.

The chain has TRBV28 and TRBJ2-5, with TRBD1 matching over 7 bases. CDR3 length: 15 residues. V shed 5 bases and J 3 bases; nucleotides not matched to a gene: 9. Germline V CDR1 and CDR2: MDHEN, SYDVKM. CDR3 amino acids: CASSPRTGLKETQYF. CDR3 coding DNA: TGTGCCAGCAGTCCTCGGACAGGTTTGAAAGAGACCCAGTACTTC.

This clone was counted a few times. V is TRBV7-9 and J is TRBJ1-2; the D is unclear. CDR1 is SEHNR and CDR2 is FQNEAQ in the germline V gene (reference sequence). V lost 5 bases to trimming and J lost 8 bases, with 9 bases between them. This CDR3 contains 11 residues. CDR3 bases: TGTGCCAGCAGCCTACTACGGGGCTACACCTTC. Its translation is CASSLLRGYTF.